A selection of T cell receptor beta chains follows, all from one sample in a study of T cell repertoires in cytomegalovirus infection. One entry per CDR3 protein, called by TCRdb with MiXCR from the reads. Among hundreds of thousands of distinct CDR3 sequences, 9.5% were seen once, and the ten largest hold 3.5% to 4.5%. The sequenced sample was PBMCs. The source of these receptors is a human donor in good health (CMV status not recorded). Some clones in this sample may be carry-over from other donors' samples. Each CDR3 is given with its conserved first and last residue. Each record gives: D gene, clone size, CDR3 length, V gene, J gene, CDR3 protein, CDR3 DNA. A D gene is named only where the DNA matches it firmly. Only some rows state a clone size, as once, few, many or a class for expanded clones.

>NA|many|15|TRBV7-2|TRBJ1-5
CASSLTPIGNQPQHF
TGTGCCAGCAGCTTAACTCCAATAGGCAATCAGCCCCAGCATTTT
>NA|few|13|TRBV4-3|TRBJ2-1
CASSHQTHNEQFF
TGCGCCAGCAGCCACCAGACCCACAATGAGCAGTTCTTC
>NA|many|14|TRBV7-2|TRBJ2-7
CASSFRGTPSEQYF
TGTGCCAGCAGCTTTAGAGGGACCCCGAGTGAGCAGTACTTC
>NA|NA|15|TRBV20-1|TRBJ2-1
CSARVMRGRYNEQFF
TGCAGTGCTAGAGTAATGCGGGGACGCTACAATGAGCAGTTCTTC
>TRBD1|many|14|TRBV7-8|TRBJ1-2
CASSGHRGLGGYTF
TGTGCCAGCAGCGGACACAGGGGGCTAGGAGGCTACACCTTC
>NA|NA|10|TRBV29-1|TRBJ1-4
CSGGDEKLFF
TGCAGCGGAGGGGATGAAAAACTGTTTTTT
>NA|many|15|TRBV7-8|TRBJ2-5
CASSLSWRGQETQYF
TGTGCCAGCAGCCTTTCTTGGAGGGGCCAAGAGACCCAGTACTTC
>NA|many|13|TRBV7-2|TRBJ1-1
CASSLEGGGGAFF
TGTGCCAGCAGCTTAGAAGGGGGAGGTGGAGCTTTCTTT
>NA|many|15|TRBV7-2|TRBJ1-6
CASSGDRTRNSPLHF
TGTGCCAGCAGCGGTGACAGGACCCGTAATTCACCCCTCCACTTT
>NA|NA|18|TRBV7-6|TRBJ1-5
CASSLDSRGLRSNQPQHF
TGTGCCAGCAGCTTAGATTCCCGGGGTCTTAGAAGCAATCAGCCCCAGCATTTT
>NA|NA|15|TRBV2|TRBJ1-2
CASSENPTINYGYTF
TGTGCCAGCAGTGAAAACCCCACTATCAACTATGGCTACACCTTC
>NA|NA|14|TRBV12-3/TRBV12-4|TRBJ2-2
CASRLVLNTGELFF
TGTGCCAGCAGACTGGTCCTAAACACCGGGGAGCTGTTTTTT
>NA|many|13|TRBV7-3|TRBJ2-3
CASSSRFTDTQYF
TGTGCCAGCAGCTCGCGATTCACAGATACGCAGTATTTT
>NA|many|14|TRBV7-9|TRBJ1-4
CASSSAGINEKLFF
TGTGCCAGCAGCTCAGCGGGGATTAATGAAAAACTGTTTTTT
>TRBD2|NA|20|TRBV28|TRBJ2-3
CASTWGLLGKSGGPDHTQYF
TGTGCCAGCACCTGGGGCCTCCTCGGTAAAAGCGGGGGACCGGATCATACGCAGTATTTT
>NA|many|14|TRBV12-3/TRBV12-4|TRBJ1-1
CASSSPEMNTEAFF
TGTGCCAGCAGTTCCCCCGAAATGAACACTGAAGCTTTCTTT
>NA|few|14|TRBV7-9|TRBJ1-5
CASESLNGNQPQHF
TGTGCCAGCGAGTCCCTAAACGGCAATCAGCCCCAGCATTTT
>NA|many|14|TRBV7-2|TRBJ2-7
CASSKEKGPYEQYF
TGTGCCAGCAGCAAAGAAAAGGGACCCTACGAGCAGTACTTC
>NA|few|14|TRBV4-2|TRBJ2-3
CASSQDKGPDTQYF
TGTGCCAGCAGCCAAGATAAGGGGCCAGATACGCAGTATTTT
>TRBD1|many|13|TRBV12-3/TRBV12-4|TRBJ2-5
CASSFRGKETQYF
TGTGCCAGCAGTTTCAGGGGGAAAGAGACCCAGTACTTC
>NA|few|16|TRBV7-3|TRBJ1-4
CASSPVNQGTNEKLFF
TGTGCCAGCAGCCCCGTTAACCAGGGGACTAATGAAAAACTGTTTTTT
>NA|few|14|TRBV20-1|TRBJ1-4
CSAPIQGYNEKLFF
TGCAGTGCCCCCATCCAGGGGTATAATGAAAAACTGTTTTTT
>NA|many|17|TRBV7-2|TRBJ2-1
CASSLGRGKRVRAEQFF
TGTGCCAGCAGCTTAGGGAGGGGTAAGCGGGTTCGGGCTGAGCAGTTCTTC
>NA|many|13|TRBV7-2|TRBJ2-3
CASSSTGPDTQYF
TGTGCCAGCAGCTCTACAGGGCCGGATACGCAGTATTTT
>NA|few|15|TRBV6-2/TRBV6-3|TRBJ2-3
CASSYSFQSTDTQYF
TGTGCCAGCAGTTACTCGTTCCAGTCCACAGATACGCAGTATTTT
>TRBD1|NA|15|TRBV7-2|TRBJ2-2
CASSFPGRGSGELFF
TGTGCCAGCAGCTTTCCGGGCAGGGGGAGCGGGGAGCTGTTTTTT
>NA|many|13|TRBV20-1|TRBJ2-1
CSAWDSFGNEQFF
TGCAGTGCCTGGGACTCCTTCGGGAATGAGCAGTTCTTC
>TRBD1|NA|17|TRBV15|TRBJ2-2
CATSRVQGARNTGELFF
TGTGCCACCAGCAGAGTACAGGGGGCCAGAAACACCGGGGAGCTGTTTTTT
>NA|few|16|TRBV20-1|TRBJ1-4
CSAREGPRATNEKLFF
TGCAGTGCTAGAGAGGGTCCCAGGGCAACTAATGAAAAACTGTTTTTT
>TRBD1|many|18|TRBV4-2|TRBJ1-5
CASSQDGGTGGTRQPQHF
TGTGCCAGCAGCCAAGATGGGGGGACAGGGGGCACGAGACAGCCCCAGCATTTT
>TRBD2|few|14|TRBV19|TRBJ2-7
CASSSGTTLYEQYF
TGTGCCAGTAGTAGCGGGACTACCTTATACGAGCAGTACTTC
>TRBD1|NA|15|TRBV15|TRBJ1-5
CATSTSGTENQPQHF
TGTGCCACCAGCACATCCGGGACAGAAAATCAGCCCCAGCATTTT
>NA|NA|13|TRBV12-3/TRBV12-4|TRBJ2-7
CASSLAGPREQYF
TGTGCCAGCAGTTTAGCGGGACCTCGTGAGCAGTACTTC
>NA|many|12|TRBV5-6|TRBJ2-4
CAGGLGGSIQYF
TGTGCCGGAGGCCTTGGAGGTAGCATTCAGTACTTC
>TRBD1|few|16|TRBV11-2|TRBJ1-2
CASNLDPGTGVYGYTF
TGTGCCAGCAACCTAGACCCCGGGACAGGGGTATATGGCTACACCTTC
>NA|many|14|TRBV7-2|TRBJ1-4
CASSLGGQAEKLFF
TGTGCCAGCAGCTTGGGGGGGCAGGCTGAAAAACTGTTTTTT
>NA|many|14|TRBV28|TRBJ1-6
CASSTDSGGSPLHF
TGTGCCAGCAGTACGGACAGTGGAGGGTCACCCCTCCACTTT
>NA|few|13|TRBV9|TRBJ2-1
CASSVVPNNEQFF
TGTGCCAGCAGCGTAGTTCCGAACAATGAGCAGTTCTTC
>NA|few|13|TRBV11-1|TRBJ2-7
CASSFSGAGEQYF
TGTGCCAGCAGCTTCTCGGGGGCTGGCGAGCAGTACTTC
>TRBD2|NA|16|TRBV5-1|TRBJ2-1
CASSLILAGGRNEQFF
TGCGCCAGCAGCTTGATACTAGCGGGAGGGCGGAATGAGCAGTTCTTC
>NA|many|15|TRBV19|TRBJ1-1
CASSIGRRQTTEAFF
TGTGCCAGTAGTATAGGGAGGCGACAGACCACTGAAGCTTTCTTT
>NA|once|15|TRBV28|TRBJ2-5
CASRNWNRPQETQYF
TGTGCCAGCAGAAACTGGAACCGACCCCAAGAGACCCAGTACTTC
>NA|few|17|TRBV23-1|TRBJ2-7
CASSQSGAGLHSYEQYF
TGCGCCAGCAGTCAATCCGGGGCAGGGCTACACTCCTACGAGCAGTACTTC
>NA|many|13|TRBV7-2|TRBJ2-7
CASSRTSPYEQYF
TGTGCCAGCAGCCGCACTAGCCCCTACGAGCAGTACTTC
>NA|many|15|TRBV5-6|TRBJ1-6
CASSLPLEADSPLHF
TGTGCCAGCAGCTTGCCTCTAGAAGCGGATTCACCCCTCCACTTT
>NA|many|17|TRBV28|TRBJ2-6
CASLHRDMNSGANVLTF
TGTGCCAGCCTCCACCGGGACATGAACTCTGGGGCCAACGTCCTGACTTTC
>TRBD2|NA|15|TRBV20-1|TRBJ2-5
CSARFLAGGRQTQYF
TGCAGTGCTCGCTTTCTAGCGGGAGGGAGGCAGACCCAGTACTTC
>NA|NA|14|TRBV20-1|TRBJ2-1
CSAPPGLHHNEQFF
TGCAGTGCCCCACCCGGGCTCCATCACAATGAGCAGTTCTTC
>NA|NA|12|TRBV2|TRBJ2-3
CASSEGVDTQYF
TGTGCCAGCAGTGAAGGCGTAGATACGCAGTATTTT
>NA|NA|14|TRBV6-1|TRBJ1-1
CASSEAGSPTEAFF
TGTGCCAGCAGTGAAGCGGGCAGCCCCACTGAAGCTTTCTTT
>NA|many|13|TRBV7-2|TRBJ2-4
CASSNRDINIQYF
TGTGCCAGCAGCAACCGGGACATCAACATTCAGTACTTC
>TRBD2|NA|18|TRBV11-2|TRBJ2-4
CASSPLRGGLAIKNIQYF
TGTGCCAGCAGCCCCCTCAGGGGTGGACTAGCGATAAAAAACATTCAGTACTTC
>NA|many|16|TRBV27|TRBJ2-1
CASSTPTQGYYNEQFF
TGTGCCAGCAGTACCCCGACGCAGGGTTATTACAATGAGCAGTTCTTC
>NA|NA|9|TRBV20-1|TRBJ2-3
CGAGDTQYF
TGCGGGGCGGGAGATACGCAGTATTTT
>NA|many|15|TRBV7-2|TRBJ2-2
CASSLAGGPTGELFF
TGTGCCAGCAGCTTAGCCGGGGGGCCCACCGGGGAGCTGTTTTTT
>NA|NA|12|TRBV18|TRBJ1-2
CASSPEDYGYTF
TGTGCCAGCTCTCCCGAGGACTATGGCTACACCTTC